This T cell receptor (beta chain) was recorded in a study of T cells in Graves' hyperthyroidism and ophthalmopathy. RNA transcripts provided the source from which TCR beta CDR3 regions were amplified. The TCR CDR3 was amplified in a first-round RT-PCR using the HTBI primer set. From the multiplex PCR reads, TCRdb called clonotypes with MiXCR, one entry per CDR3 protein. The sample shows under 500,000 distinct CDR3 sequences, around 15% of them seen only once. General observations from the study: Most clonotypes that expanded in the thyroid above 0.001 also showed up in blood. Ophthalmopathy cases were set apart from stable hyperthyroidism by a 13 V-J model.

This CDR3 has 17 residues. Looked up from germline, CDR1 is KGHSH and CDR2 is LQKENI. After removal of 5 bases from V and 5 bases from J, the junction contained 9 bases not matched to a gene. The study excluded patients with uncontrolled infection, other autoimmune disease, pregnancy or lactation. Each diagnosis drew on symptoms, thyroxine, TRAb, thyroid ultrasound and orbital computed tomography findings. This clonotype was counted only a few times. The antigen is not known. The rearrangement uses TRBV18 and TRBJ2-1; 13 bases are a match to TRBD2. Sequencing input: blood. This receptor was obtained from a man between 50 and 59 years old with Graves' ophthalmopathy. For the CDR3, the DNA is TGTGCCAGCTCAGCCTCGACTAGCGGGGGGACTAACAATGAGCAGTTCTTC. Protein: CASSASTSGGTNNEQFF.